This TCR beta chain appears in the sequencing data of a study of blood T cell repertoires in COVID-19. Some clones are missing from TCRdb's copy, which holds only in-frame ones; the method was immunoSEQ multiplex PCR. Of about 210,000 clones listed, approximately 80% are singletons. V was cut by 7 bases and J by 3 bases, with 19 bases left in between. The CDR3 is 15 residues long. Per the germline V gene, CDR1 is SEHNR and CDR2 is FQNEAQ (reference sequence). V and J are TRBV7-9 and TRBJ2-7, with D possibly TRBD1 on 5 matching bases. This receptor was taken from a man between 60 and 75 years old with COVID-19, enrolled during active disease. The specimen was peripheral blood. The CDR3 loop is CASTLRGQEVYEQYF. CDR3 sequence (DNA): TGTGCCAGCACCCTTAGGGGCCAAGAGGTCTACGAGCAGTACTTC. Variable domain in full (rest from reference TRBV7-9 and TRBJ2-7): DTGVSQNPRHKITKRGQNVTFRCDPISEHNRLYWYRQTLGQGPEFLTYFQNEAQLEKSRLLSDRFSAERPKGSFSTLEIQRTEQGDSAMYLCASTLRGQEVYEQYFGPGTRLTVT.